Listed below are T cell receptor beta chains from one sample, sequenced in a study of T cells in localized non-small cell lung cancer. Profiled with immunoSEQ multiplex PCR; TCRdb holds only in-frame clones, not every one. This table holds around 83,000 clones, around 80% found once. The sample consisted of PBMCs, taken before any cancer treatment. These receptors all stem from a man between 40 and 69 years old with stage II squamous cell lung carcinoma. Each CDR3 is given with its conserved first and last residue. The D gene is left open where the match is weak. Clone size appears in some rows only: once, few, many, or a class for an expanded clone.

J | V | D | size | DNA | CDR3
TRBJ1-6 | TRBV27 | TRBD1 | - | TGTGCCAGCAGTTTTTGGACAGGGGGGCGATCCTATAATTCACCCCTCCACTTT | CASSFWTGGRSYNSPLHF
TRBJ2-7 | TRBV6-5 | - | - | TGTGCCAGCAGTTTCACGTCAGGGAGCTCCTACGAGCAGTACTTC | CASSFTSGSSYEQYF
TRBJ2-1 | TRBV30 | - | - | TGTGCCTGGTCCAGGGGAGGCATCTACAATGAGCAGTTCTTC | CAWSRGGIYNEQFF
TRBJ2-7 | TRBV5-1 | - | - | TGCGCCAGCAGCTTGGCAGGGGACGGGTACGAGCAGTACTTC | CASSLAGDGYEQYF
TRBJ2-7 | TRBV7-9 | - | - | TGTGCCAGCAGCCTGACCGTGGAGCAGTACTTC | CASSLTVEQYF
TRBJ2-5 | TRBV5-4 | - | - | TGTGCCAGCAGCTTGGGGGGCAGCAAAGAGACCCAGTACTTC | CASSLGGSKETQYF
TRBJ2-5 | TRBV10-2 | - | few | TGCGCCAGCAGTTCTCCCCAAGAGACCCAGTACTTC | CASSSPQETQYF
TRBJ2-7 | TRBV7-3 | - | - | TGTGCCAGCAGCGCGACAAGGAGCGGCGAGCAGTACTTC | CASSATRSGEQYF
TRBJ2-2 | TRBV9 | - | - | TGTGCCAGCAGCGTATATGGGGCATCCATCACCGGGGAGCTGTTTTTT | CASSVYGASITGELFF
TRBJ1-5 | TRBV19 | - | - | TGTGCCAGTAGTATAGGCGGGATTCAGCCCCAGCATTTT | CASSIGGIQPQHF
TRBJ1-5 | TRBV2 | - | - | TGTGCCAGCAGTGAATGGTTGGGGGTTGGCCAGCCCCAGCATTTT | CASSEWLGVGQPQHF
TRBJ2-5 | TRBV4-2 | TRBD1 | - | TGTGCCAGCAGCCAAGGGCCGGGACAGGGAAAGACCCAGTACTTC | CASSQGPGQGKTQYF
TRBJ1-2 | TRBV6-6 | - | - | TGTGCCAGCAGGGACGTCCGGCCTAACTATGGCTACACCTTC | CASRDVRPNYGYTF
TRBJ2-7 | TRBV4-1 | - | - | TGCGCCAGCAGCCATGGGGCAGGGCCCTACGAGCAGTACTTC | CASSHGAGPYEQYF
TRBJ2-7 | TRBV5-1 | - | - | TGCGCCAGCAGCTTGGAGGGACTGAGCGGCTACGAGCAGTACTTC | CASSLEGLSGYEQYF
TRBJ1-1 | TRBV9 | - | - | TGTGCCAGCAGCGCCACGCCGCGGATGCAGCCCATCACTGAAGCTTTCTTT | CASSATPRMQPITEAFF
TRBJ1-1 | TRBV7-8 | TRBD1 | - | TGTGCCAGCAGCTTAGAGGGGACAGGGGGCACTGAAGCTTTCTTT | CASSLEGTGGTEAFF
TRBJ2-5 | TRBV28 | - | - | TGTGCCAGCAGTTTCTCCGGCCAGAGGCAGACCCAGTACTTC | CASSFSGQRQTQYF
TRBJ1-4 | TRBV2 | - | - | TGTGCCAGCATGGGGACTAATGAAAAACTGTTTTTT | CASMGTNEKLFF
TRBJ1-4 | TRBV5-5 | - | - | TGTGCCAGCAGCTTGGACAGGGTGGCTGAAAAACTGTTTTTT | CASSLDRVAEKLFF
TRBJ1-1 | TRBV28 | - | - | TGTGCCAGCAGTTTACCCTTAAGTGTAAACACTGAAGCTTTCTTT | CASSLPLSVNTEAFF
TRBJ2-2 | TRBV6-6 | TRBD2 | - | TGTGCCAGCTTCCGGGACTACAACACCGGGGAGCTGTTTTTT | CASFRDYNTGELFF
TRBJ2-6 | TRBV4-2 | - | once | TGTGCCAGTTCCTATTATGGCTCTGGGGCCAACGTCCTGACTTTC | CASSYYGSGANVLTF
TRBJ2-2 | TRBV6-6 | TRBD2 | once | TGTGCCCTGGGGGCGATCTCGGGAGGGGCCATCGGGGAGCTGTTTTTT | CALGAISGGAIGELFF
TRBJ2-3 | TRBV30 | TRBD2 | - | TGTGCCTGGAGTAGAGCGGGGGGGCGCACAGATACGCAGTATTTT | CAWSRAGGRTDTQYF
TRBJ2-7 | TRBV28 | - | - | TGTGCCAGCAAGGATCGGGGCTTGTGGTCCGAGCAGTACTTC | CASKDRGLWSEQYF
TRBJ1-4 | TRBV18 | - | - | TGTGCCAGCTCACCCCGGGCCGGGGCAGACCCAGAAAAACTGTTTTTT | CASSPRAGADPEKLFF
TRBJ2-3 | TRBV10-3 | - | - | TGTGCCATCAGTGAGGCAGGAGGCACAGATACGCAGTATTTT | CAISEAGGTDTQYF
TRBJ2-1 | TRBV18 | TRBD2 | - | TGTGCCAGCTCACCCCGGACTAGCGGGTCTTACAATGAGCAGTTCTTC | CASSPRTSGSYNEQFF